These T cell receptor beta chains were read from a single sample in a study of T cells in Graves' hyperthyroidism and ophthalmopathy. TCRdb processed the multiplex PCR reads anew with MiXCR; each CDR3 protein has one entry. The data hold more than 300,000 distinct CDR3 sequences, with about 18% observed a single time. Sample: blood. The receptors stem from a young man with Graves' ophthalmopathy. CDR3s include the opening cysteine and the closing phenylalanine or tryptophan. Fields, in order: D gene, V gene, clone size, J gene, CDR3 protein, CDR3 DNA. A D gene is named only where the DNA matches it firmly. Clone size is not always given. Where it is, it says once, few, many or a class for expanded clones.

-	TRBV6-1	many	TRBJ1-1	CASSSPGVKAFF	TGTGCCAGCAGTAGCCCAGGGGTTAAAGCTTTCTTT
-	TRBV7-2	-	TRBJ2-5	CASSLGWSSPKETQYF	TGTGCCAGCAGCTTAGGGTGGAGCAGCCCCAAAGAGACCCAGTACTTC
TRBD2	TRBV9	-	TRBJ2-2	CASSVRDYTNTGELFF	TGTGCCAGCAGCGTCAGGGACTATACGAACACCGGGGAGCTGTTTTTT
-	TRBV5-1	-	TRBJ2-5	CASSPGAGAPVETQYF	TGCGCCAGCAGCCCCGGGGCAGGGGCCCCAGTGGAGACCCAGTACTTC
-	TRBV12-3/TRBV12-4	many	TRBJ1-5	CASSLGGSQPQHF	TGTGCCAGCAGCTTAGGGGGAAGTCAGCCCCAGCATTTT
-	TRBV20-1	many	TRBJ2-3	CRAGGPDTQYF	TGCAGAGCCGGGGGGCCCGATACGCAGTATTTT
TRBD1	TRBV14	few	TRBJ2-7	CASSQTGVGPYEQYF	TGTGCCAGCAGCCAGACAGGGGTTGGGCCCTACGAGCAGTACTTC
TRBD2	TRBV5-1	many	TRBJ2-3	CASSLGGTSGTGTDTQYF	TGCGCCAGCAGCTTGGGCGGGACTAGCGGAACTGGCACAGATACGCAGTATTTT
-	TRBV4-1	many	TRBJ1-2	CASSQAGQFNYGYTF	TGCGCCAGCAGCCAAGCAGGACAGTTCAACTATGGCTACACCTTC
TRBD2	TRBV10-3	-	TRBJ2-1	CAISALAGEQFF	TGTGCCATCAGTGCCTTAGCGGGGGAGCAGTTCTTC
-	TRBV11-2	many	TRBJ2-2	CASSLGQNTGELFF	TGTGCCAGCAGCTTGGGACAGAACACCGGGGAGCTGTTTTTT
TRBD1	TRBV9	-	TRBJ2-7	CARSYRDRAYEQYF	TGTGCCAGGAGCTACCGGGACAGGGCCTACGAGCAGTACTTC
TRBD2	TRBV28	-	TRBJ2-7	CASSYRGGPYEQYF	TGTGCCAGCAGTTACCGGGGGGGCCCCTACGAGCAGTACTTC
-	TRBV12-3/TRBV12-4	many	TRBJ1-1	CASGAEAFF	TGTGCCAGCGGCGCTGAAGCTTTCTTT
TRBD1	TRBV9	many	TRBJ1-4	CASSASGTGGEKLFF	TGTGCCAGCAGCGCCTCCGGGACAGGGGGGGAAAAACTGTTTTTT
-	TRBV13	-	TRBJ2-2	CASSPSRWGDAGELFF	TGTGCCAGCAGCCCTAGCCGGTGGGGGGACGCCGGGGAGCTGTTTTTT
-	TRBV7-9	many	TRBJ2-7	CASSPGQFYEQYF	TGTGCCAGCAGCCCTGGACAATTCTACGAGCAGTACTTC
-	TRBV20-1	many	TRBJ2-1	CSATSPRDGLNNEQFF	TGCAGTGCCACCTCCCCGCGGGACGGACTAAACAATGAGCAGTTCTTC
TRBD2	TRBV6-5	-	TRBJ2-3	CASSSIAGATDTQYF	TGTGCCAGCAGTTCAATAGCGGGGGCCACAGATACGCAGTATTTT
-	TRBV28	once	TRBJ2-2	CASPSLNTGELFF	TGTGCCAGCCCTAGCTTAAACACCGGGGAGCTGTTTTTT
-	TRBV20-1	-	TRBJ1-1	CSARSADTEAFF	TGCAGTGCTAGGTCGGCGGACACTGAAGCTTTCTTT
-	TRBV19	-	TRBJ1-2	CASSIELYYGYTF	TGTGCCAGTAGTATAGAACTTTACTATGGCTACACCTTC
TRBD1	TRBV12-3/TRBV12-4	many	TRBJ1-2	CASWTGRLDYGYTF	TGTGCCAGCTGGACAGGGAGGTTAGACTATGGCTACACCTTC
-	TRBV9	many	TRBJ2-7	CASSPHPTTYEQYF	TGTGCCAGCAGCCCCCATCCCACCACCTACGAGCAGTACTTC
-	TRBV20-1	-	TRBJ1-5	CSAQNRYNQPQHF	TGCAGTGCCCAGAACAGGTACAATCAGCCCCAGCATTTT
-	TRBV6-1	few	TRBJ2-6	CASLGTSPGGANVLTF	TGTGCCAGCCTTGGGACATCTCCGGGCGGGGCCAACGTCCTGACTTTC
-	TRBV20-1	many	TRBJ2-2	CSAVGGTLNTGELFF	TGCAGTGCTGTGGGGGGGACACTGAACACCGGGGAGCTGTTTTTT
-	TRBV7-9	few	TRBJ1-5	CASSPAVGGGGPQHF	TGTGCCAGCAGCCCAGCCGTAGGGGGGGGTGGGCCCCAGCATTTT
TRBD1	TRBV5-5	-	TRBJ1-4	CASSRENRGHREKLFF	TGTGCCAGCAGCCGGGAGAACAGGGGGCATCGGGAAAAACTGTTTTTT
-	TRBV2	many	TRBJ2-7	CASSESQQGSYEQYF	TGTGCCAGCAGTGAGTCCCAACAGGGATCCTACGAGCAGTACTTC
-	TRBV20-1	many	TRBJ2-7	CSARVRGGLREQYF	TGCAGTGCTAGAGTAAGGGGCGGGCTGCGAGAGCAGTACTTC
-	TRBV20-1	many	TRBJ2-5	CSPMGGPQETQYF	TGCAGTCCGATGGGGGGTCCACAAGAGACCCAGTACTTC
TRBD2	TRBV13	few	TRBJ2-1	CASSLGASGGPQFF	TGTGCCAGCAGCTTAGGGGCTAGCGGGGGCCCCCAGTTCTTC
TRBD2	TRBV7-9	-	TRBJ2-7	CASSRLLAGATRQYF	TGTGCCAGCAGCCGACTACTAGCGGGGGCTACGAGACAGTACTTC
-	TRBV3-1	-	TRBJ2-3	CASSQDGRARFTDTQYF	TGTGCCAGCAGCCAAGATGGGCGGGCGAGATTCACAGATACGCAGTATTTT
-	TRBV9	-	TRBJ2-2	CANPSGTKLRYTGELFF	TGTGCCAACCCAAGCGGGACAAAACTTCGATACACCGGGGAGCTGTTTTTT
-	TRBV5-1	-	TRBJ2-7	CASSFAAGRSYEQYF	TGCGCCAGCAGCTTCGCGGCAGGCCGCTCCTACGAGCAGTACTTC
TRBD2	TRBV18	-	TRBJ2-3	CASSPSTSGTDTQYF	TGTGCCAGCTCACCGAGCACTAGCGGCACAGATACGCAGTATTTT
-	TRBV5-1	many	TRBJ2-7	CASSSQGSGAYEQYF	TGCGCCAGCAGCTCACAGGGTAGCGGTGCCTACGAGCAGTACTTC
TRBD1	TRBV2	many	TRBJ2-5	CASRGLQGRQTQYF	TGTGCCAGCAGGGGGTTACAGGGGAGACAGACCCAGTACTTC
TRBD1	TRBV28	-	TRBJ2-5	CASSLQGHRQETQYF	TGTGCCAGCAGCTTACAGGGGCATCGCCAAGAGACCCAGTACTTC
TRBD2	TRBV5-1	many	TRBJ2-2	CASSLAPSGGANTGELFF	TGCGCCAGCAGCTTGGCCCCTAGCGGGGGGGCAAACACCGGGGAGCTGTTTTTT
-	TRBV12-3/TRBV12-4	many	TRBJ1-6	CASSPLLAAPLHF	TGTGCCAGCAGCCCTCTGCTCGCGGCACCCCTCCACTTT
-	TRBV7-9	many	TRBJ2-5	CASSLSGETQYF	TGTGCCAGCAGCTTAAGCGGGGAGACCCAGTACTTC
-	TRBV5-4	-	TRBJ1-6	CASSPGDSSYNSPLHF	TGTGCCAGCAGCCCGGGGGATAGCTCCTATAATTCACCCCTCCACTTT
TRBD2	TRBV6-5	-	TRBJ2-3	CASSYSAGLAGGPTDTQYF	TGTGCCAGCAGTTACTCGGCCGGACTAGCGGGGGGGCCGACAGATACGCAGTATTTT